This T cell receptor (beta chain) was recovered during a study of follicular helper T cells after annual influenza vaccination. About the research overall: Some donors were sampled over the 2013-2014, 2014-2015 and 2015-2016 vaccinations.

The repertoire was sequenced with immunoSEQ multiplex PCR; TCRdb's copy has only in-frame clones and lacks some. This table holds around 7,000 clones, roughly 78% found once. A few counts support this clone. Losses at the gene ends were 0 bases for V and 4 bases for J; bases not matched to a gene: 8. Germline V gene sequence: CDR1 LNHNV, CDR2 YYDKDF (reference sequence). This CDR3 contains 18 residues. Specified time point: 2015-2016 season, 7 days after influenza vaccination. Adults received seasonal inactivated influenza vaccine, with sorted blood CD4 subsets sequenced before and after. Donors with HIV/AIDS, active malignancy, immunomodulators or active illness were excluded. Per time point, roughly 35-100 mL of blood was sampled.

J is TRBJ2-3 and V is TRBV15; 12 nucleotides line up with TRBD2. Sequencing used CXCR5- memory CD4+ T cells sorted from blood, obtained 7 days after influenza vaccination. This TCR derives from an adult who received the influenza vaccine. CDR3 sequence: CATSREGLAGGRADTQYF. Written as DNA, the CDR3 is TGTGCCACCAGCAGAGAAGGTCTAGCGGGGGGGCGAGCAGATACGCAGTATTTT.